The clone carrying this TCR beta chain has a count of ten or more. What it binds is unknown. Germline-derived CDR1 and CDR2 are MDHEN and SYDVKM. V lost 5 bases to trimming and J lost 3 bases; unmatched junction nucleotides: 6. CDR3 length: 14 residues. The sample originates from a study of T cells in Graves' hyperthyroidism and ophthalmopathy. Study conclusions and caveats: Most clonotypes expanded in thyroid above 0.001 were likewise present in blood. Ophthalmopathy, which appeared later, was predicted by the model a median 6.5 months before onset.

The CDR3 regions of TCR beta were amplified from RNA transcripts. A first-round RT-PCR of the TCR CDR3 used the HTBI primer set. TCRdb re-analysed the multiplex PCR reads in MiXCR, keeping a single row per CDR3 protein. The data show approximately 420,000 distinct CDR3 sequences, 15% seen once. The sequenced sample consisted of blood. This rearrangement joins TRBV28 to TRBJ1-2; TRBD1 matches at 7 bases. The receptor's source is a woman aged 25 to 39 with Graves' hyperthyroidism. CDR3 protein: CASSQTGTYYGYTF. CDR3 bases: TGTGCCAGCAGTCAGACAGGGACTTACTATGGCTACACCTTC.